This T cell receptor (beta chain) is from a study of T cells in localized non-small cell lung cancer. Trimming removed 6 bases from V and 2 bases from J, with 7 bases in between. From germline, CDR1 is MNHGY and CDR2 SAAAGT. This CDR3 spans 12 amino acids. Clones were read by immunoSEQ multiplex PCR, and TCRdb kept only the in-frame ones, dropping some. The sample lists about 2,200 clones; around 25% were seen once. The starting material was lung tumor tissue, obtained before any cancer treatment. The gene calls are TRBV6-8 and TRBJ1-2; D gene uncertain. The receptor was derived from a man between 40 and 75 years old with stage III lung adenocarcinoma. CDR3 bases: TGTGCCAGCAGCGATACGAACTATGGCTACACCTTC. It yields the protein CASSDTNYGYTF.